The 10 T cell receptor beta chains presented below share a single source sample, sequenced in a study of blood T cell repertoires in COVID-19. This table comes from immunoSEQ multiplex PCR, and its TCRdb copy is limited to in-frame clones, with some not included. The repertoire holds some 340,000 clones, with 85% to 95% as singletons. Sequenced material: PBMCs or T cells enriched from blood (not recorded which). These TCRs come from a woman aged 25 to 39 who had been exposed to COVID-19.

The V gene is TRBV12-3 or TRBV12-4, the J gene TRBJ2-1; D remains ambiguous. The CDR3 consists of 12 residues. V was cut by 5 bases and J by 6 bases, with 8 bases left in between. The CDR3 sequence is CASSPLPNEQFF. The CDR3 DNA reads TGTGCCAGCAGTCCCCTCCCCAATGAGCAGTTCTTC.

About this clone: Other nucleotide sequences from this sample produce the same CDR3. The chain carries TRBV10-3 and TRBJ1-1; D is unresolved. The CDR3 consists of 11 residues. Trimming cost V 10 bases and J 1 base, with 7 bases left between them. In germline, CDR1 is ENHRY, CDR2 SYGVKD. DNA of the CDR3: TGTGCCACAGAGGGGAACACTGAAGCTTTCTTT. This translates into CATEGNTEAFF.

The chain joins TRBV10-1 to TRBJ2-7; 9 nucleotides align to TRBD2. Looked up from germline, CDR1 is WNHNN and CDR2 is SYGVQD (reference sequence). The CDR3 runs to 17 residues. After removal of 3 bases from V and 4 bases from J, the junction contained 13 bases not matched to a gene. The CDR3 sequence is CASSDVFLAGHKYEQYF. Here the CDR3 DNA reads TGCGCCAGCAGTGATGTATTTCTAGCGGGGCATAAGTACGAGCAGTACTTC.

V usage is TRBV12-3 or TRBV12-4 and J usage is TRBJ1-5; tentative D call: TRBD1 (5 bases). V lost 8 bases to trimming and J lost 5 bases, with 10 bases between them. The CDR3 sequence is 12 residues long. The CDR3: CASGDSYQPQHF. DNA for the CDR3: TGTGCCAGCGGTGACAGCTATCAGCCCCAGCATTTT.

The chain carries TRBV28 and TRBJ2-7; 8 nucleotides align to TRBD1. Germline V gives CDR1 MDHEN, CDR2 SYDVKM. There are 16 residues in the CDR3. J was trimmed by 9 bases and V by 6 bases; bases with no gene match: 19. For the CDR3, the DNA is TGTGCCAGCAGCCTCCCCGGGACAGGTTCCCCCTTCGGGCAGTACTTC. Translation gives CASSLPGTGSPFGQYF.

The chain employs TRBV3-1 (or the pseudogene TRBV3-2) and TRBJ1-5; 9 positions agree with TRBD1. Germline CDR1 reads LGHDT; CDR2 reads YNNKEL (reference sequence). V was pared by 3 bases and J by 6 bases, with 3 bases of the junction left unmatched. The CDR3 totals 14 residues. The CDR3 region has the DNA TGTGCCAGCAGCCACGGGACAGGGCTTCAGCCCCAGCATTTT. It specifies CASSHGTGLQPQHF.

The chain links TRBV9 to TRBJ2-7; 9 bases map to TRBD2. This CDR3 is 15 amino acids long. V lost 1 base to trimming and J lost 4 bases; unmatched junction nucleotides: 6. Germline V CDR1 and CDR2: SGDLS, YYNGEE. The CDR3 DNA reads as TGTGCCAGCAGCGTAACGGCGGGGGGGCCATACGAGCAGTACTTC. This encodes CASSVTAGGPYEQYF.

The chain links TRBV27 to TRBJ2-1; 8 bases are a match to TRBD2. This CDR3 has 17 residues. The trim removed 2 bases at V and 5 bases at J, leaving 11 bases unmatched. Per germline, CDR1 MNHEY and CDR2 SMNVEV (reference sequence). The CDR3 DNA sequence: TGTGCCAGCAGTTTAGGTGGAGCGGGGGTCACTAACAATGAGCAGTTCTTC. Encoded protein: CASSLGGAGVTNNEQFF.

The CDR3 DNA follows: TGTGCCAGCAGCCCTCCAGGATACGTGGGCACCATATATTTT. Amino acids: CASSPPGYVGTIYF. This chain links TRBV7-9 with TRBJ1-3; no definite D call. Germline values: CDR1 SEHNR, CDR2 FQNEAQ (reference sequence). Trimming took off 5 bases at V and 9 bases at J, with 17 bases between the two ends. The length of the CDR3 is 14 residues.

This clone has just one count. This chain uses TRBV7-2 with TRBJ1-6; D unclear. The V end was cut by 3 bases, the J end by 7 bases, with 22 bases between. This CDR3 has 18 amino acids. The V gene's germline CDR1 is SGHTA and CDR2 FQGNSA. CDR3 protein: CASSFQGRKAGPNSPLHF. The CDR3 DNA reads as TGTGCCAGCAGCTTTCAAGGTCGAAAGGCAGGCCCAAATTCACCCCTCCACTTT.